The T cell receptor (beta chain) under discussion was sequenced for a study of cytomegalovirus exposure and HLA in healthy donors. The table lists this clone with a few counts. Its antigen is still unknown. Study results and caveats: Many donors shared some public TCRs, even though most TCR sequences were rare. The study assumed roughly uniform donor sequencing depth for presence/absence analyses. A later analysis linked a missense DCLRE1C variant to TCR beta V- and J-gene trimming. Diagnosis of cytomegalovirus status made by the classifier reportedly showed high specificity and sensitivity.

The PCR had 60 Vbeta and 13 Jbeta primers. TCRdb keeps only in-frame clones here, not all; method: immunoSEQ multiplex PCR. The table has 65,000 to 75,000 clones, about two thirds seen once. Sequenced sample: PBMCs. The clonotype was recovered from a woman aged 25 to 39 in good health and CMV-seronegative.

CDR3 region: CSVRWTGGDGYTF. CDR3 coding DNA: TGCAGCGTTAGGTGGACAGGGGGGGATGGCTACACCTTC. V is TRBV29-1 and J is TRBJ1-2, with TRBD1 matching 10 bases. The germline CDR1 and CDR2 sequences are SQVTM and ANQGSEA. CDR3 size: 13 residues. Losses at the gene ends were 5 bases for V and 6 bases for J; bases not matched to a gene: 6.